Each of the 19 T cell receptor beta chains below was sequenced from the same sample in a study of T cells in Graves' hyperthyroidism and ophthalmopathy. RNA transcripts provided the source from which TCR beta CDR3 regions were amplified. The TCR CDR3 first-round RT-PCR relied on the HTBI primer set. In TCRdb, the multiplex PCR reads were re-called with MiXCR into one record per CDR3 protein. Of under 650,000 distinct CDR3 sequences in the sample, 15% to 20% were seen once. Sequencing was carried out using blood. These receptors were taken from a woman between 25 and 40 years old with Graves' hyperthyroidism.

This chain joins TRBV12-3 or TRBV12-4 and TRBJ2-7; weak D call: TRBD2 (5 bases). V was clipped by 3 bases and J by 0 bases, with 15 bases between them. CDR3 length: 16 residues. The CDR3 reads CASSFAEAGHSYEQYF. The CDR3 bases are TGTGCCAGCAGTTTCGCGGAGGCGGGTCACTCCTACGAGCAGTACTTC.

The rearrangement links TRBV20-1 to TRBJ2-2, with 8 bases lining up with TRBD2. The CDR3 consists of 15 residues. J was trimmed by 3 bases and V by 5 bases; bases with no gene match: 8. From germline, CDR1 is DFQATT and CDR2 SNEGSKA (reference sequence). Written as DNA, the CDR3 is TGCAGTGCTGCATTCACGACTAGCGACACCGGGGAGCTGTTTTTT. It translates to CSAAFTTSDTGELFF.

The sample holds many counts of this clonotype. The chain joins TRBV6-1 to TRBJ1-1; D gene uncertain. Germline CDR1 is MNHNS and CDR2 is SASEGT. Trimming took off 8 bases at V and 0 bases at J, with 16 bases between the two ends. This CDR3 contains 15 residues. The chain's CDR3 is CASQPTGSLNTEAFF. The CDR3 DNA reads TGTGCCAGCCAGCCCACGGGCTCCTTGAACACTGAAGCTTTCTTT.

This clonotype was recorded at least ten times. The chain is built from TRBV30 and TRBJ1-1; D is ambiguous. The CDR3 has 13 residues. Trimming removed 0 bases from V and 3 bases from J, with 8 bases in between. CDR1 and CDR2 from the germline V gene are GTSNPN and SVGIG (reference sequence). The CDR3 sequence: CAWSVLLDTEAFF. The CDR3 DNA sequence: TGTGCCTGGAGTGTCCTCCTCGACACTGAAGCTTTCTTT.

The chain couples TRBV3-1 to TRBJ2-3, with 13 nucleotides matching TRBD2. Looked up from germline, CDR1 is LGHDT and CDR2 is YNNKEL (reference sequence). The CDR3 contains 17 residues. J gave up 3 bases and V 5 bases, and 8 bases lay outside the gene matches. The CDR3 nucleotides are TGTGCCAGCAGCACTCGGACTAGCGGGAGCACGACAGATACGCAGTATTTT. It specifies CASSTRTSGSTTDTQYF.

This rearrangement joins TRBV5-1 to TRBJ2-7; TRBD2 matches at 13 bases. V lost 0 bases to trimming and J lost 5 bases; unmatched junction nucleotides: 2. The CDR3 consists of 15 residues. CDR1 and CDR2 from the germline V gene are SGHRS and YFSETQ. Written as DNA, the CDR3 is TGCGCCAGCAGCTTGGCGGGACTAGCGGGAAACGAGCAGTACTTC. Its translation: CASSLAGLAGNEQYF.

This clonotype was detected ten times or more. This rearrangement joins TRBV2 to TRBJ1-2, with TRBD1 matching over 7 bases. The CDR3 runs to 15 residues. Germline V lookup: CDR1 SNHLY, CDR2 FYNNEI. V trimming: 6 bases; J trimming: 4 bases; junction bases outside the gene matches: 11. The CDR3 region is CASSPDRESSYGYTF. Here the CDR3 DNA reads TGTGCCAGCAGCCCTGACAGGGAGAGTTCCTATGGCTACACCTTC.

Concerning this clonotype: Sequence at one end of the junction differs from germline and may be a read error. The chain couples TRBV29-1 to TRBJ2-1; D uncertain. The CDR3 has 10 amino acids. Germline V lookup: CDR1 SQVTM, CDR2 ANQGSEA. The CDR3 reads CSVEDGPVVF. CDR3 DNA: TGCAGCGTTGAAGACGGGCCCGTGGTCTTC.

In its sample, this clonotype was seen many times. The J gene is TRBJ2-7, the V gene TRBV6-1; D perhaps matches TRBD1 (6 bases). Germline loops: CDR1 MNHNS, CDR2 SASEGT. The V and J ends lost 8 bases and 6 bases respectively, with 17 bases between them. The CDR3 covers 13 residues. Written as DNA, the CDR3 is TGTGCCAGCCGCCACCGTGGGGGCGCCGAGCAGTACTTC. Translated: CASRHRGGAEQYF.

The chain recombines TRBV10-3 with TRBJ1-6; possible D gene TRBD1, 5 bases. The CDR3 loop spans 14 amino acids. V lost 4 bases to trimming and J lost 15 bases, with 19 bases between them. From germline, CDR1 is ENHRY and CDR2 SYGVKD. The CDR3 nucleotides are TGTGCCATCAGTGGGAGAAACCGCGAACAGGTCCTCCACTTT. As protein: CAISGRNREQVLHF.

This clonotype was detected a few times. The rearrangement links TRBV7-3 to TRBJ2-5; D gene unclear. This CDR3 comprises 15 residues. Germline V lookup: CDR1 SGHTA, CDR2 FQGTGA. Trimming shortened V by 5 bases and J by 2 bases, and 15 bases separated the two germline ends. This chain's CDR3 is CASSPNVARQETQYF. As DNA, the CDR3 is TGTGCCAGCAGCCCCAACGTCGCGAGACAAGAGACCCAGTACTTC.

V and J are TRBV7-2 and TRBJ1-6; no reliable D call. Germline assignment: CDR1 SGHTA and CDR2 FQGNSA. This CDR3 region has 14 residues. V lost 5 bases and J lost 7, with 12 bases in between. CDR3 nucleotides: TGTGCCAGCAGCCCCCGACACGGAAATTCACCCCTCCACTTT. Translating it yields CASSPRHGNSPLHF.

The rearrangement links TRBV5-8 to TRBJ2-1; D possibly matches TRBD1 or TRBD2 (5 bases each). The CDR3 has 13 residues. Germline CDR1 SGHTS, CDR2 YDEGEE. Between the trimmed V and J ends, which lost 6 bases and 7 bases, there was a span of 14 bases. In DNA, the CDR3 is TGTGCCAGCACCATTACGTGGGGGAATGAGCAGTTCTTC. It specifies CASTITWGNEQFF.

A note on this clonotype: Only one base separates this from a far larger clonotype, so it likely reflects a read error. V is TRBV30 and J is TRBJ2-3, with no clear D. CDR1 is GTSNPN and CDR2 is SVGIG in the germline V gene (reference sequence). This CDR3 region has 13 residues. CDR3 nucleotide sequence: TGTGCCTGGAGTGTAGGAAGCACAGATGCGCAGTATTTT. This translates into CAWSVGSTDAQYF.

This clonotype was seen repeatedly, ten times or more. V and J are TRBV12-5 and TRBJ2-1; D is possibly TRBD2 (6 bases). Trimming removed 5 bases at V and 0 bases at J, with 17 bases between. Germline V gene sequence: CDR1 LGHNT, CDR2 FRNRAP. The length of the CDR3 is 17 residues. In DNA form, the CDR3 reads TGTGCTAGTGGTCCGTCTAGCGACTGGAGCTCCTACAATGAGCAGTTCTTC. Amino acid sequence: CASGPSSDWSSYNEQFF.

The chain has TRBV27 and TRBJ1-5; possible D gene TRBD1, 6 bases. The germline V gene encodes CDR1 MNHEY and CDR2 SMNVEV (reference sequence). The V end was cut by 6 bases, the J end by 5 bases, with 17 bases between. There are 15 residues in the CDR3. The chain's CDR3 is CASSQDGRGYQPQHF. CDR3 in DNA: TGTGCCAGCAGCCAAGACGGCAGGGGTTATCAGCCCCAGCATTTT.

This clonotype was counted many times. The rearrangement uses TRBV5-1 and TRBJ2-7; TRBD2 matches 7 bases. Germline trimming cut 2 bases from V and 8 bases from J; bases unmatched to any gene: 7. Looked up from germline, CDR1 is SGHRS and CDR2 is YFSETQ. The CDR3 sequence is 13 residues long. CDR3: CASSFGQLAQQYF. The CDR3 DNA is TGCGCCAGCAGCTTCGGACAACTAGCGCAGCAGTACTTC.

The CDR3, as DNA: TGTGCCAGCTCGGACAGACCCATCGGCGGGGAGCTGTTTTTT. Translated, it gives CASSDRPIGGELFF. J is TRBJ2-2 and V is TRBV27; D is possibly TRBD1 (6 bases). There are 14 residues in the CDR3. V lost 8 bases and J 7 bases, leaving 17 bases between the germline ends. Germline assignment: CDR1 MNHEY and CDR2 SMNVEV (reference sequence).

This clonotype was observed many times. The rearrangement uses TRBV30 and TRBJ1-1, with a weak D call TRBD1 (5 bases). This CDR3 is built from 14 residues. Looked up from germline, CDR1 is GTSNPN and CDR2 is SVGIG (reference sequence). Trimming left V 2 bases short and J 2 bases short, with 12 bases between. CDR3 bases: TGTGCCTGGAGTAAGGGGCAGTCAAACACTGAAGCTTTCTTT. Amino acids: CAWSKGQSNTEAFF.